This T cell receptor beta chain comes out of a study of PD-L1 blockade in urothelial cancer. The study, taken as a whole, reports: Durable benefit accompanied greater 3-week expansion of tumor-associated blood clones.

Profiled with immunoSEQ multiplex PCR; TCRdb holds only in-frame clones, not every one. Among more than 12,000 clones, roughly 88% were seen once, and the ten largest hold approximately 16%. This clone was recorded once. Antigen: not known. This CDR3 has 15 amino acids. Germline V gene lookup returns CDR1 SGHKS and CDR2 YYEKEE (reference sequence). V was pared by 4 bases and J by 4 bases, with 17 bases between. This receptor was identified in a man in his 70s with urothelial cancer. This chain uses TRBV5-5 with TRBJ1-1; D not resolved. The specimen was PBMCs, collected around atezolizumab (anti-PD-L1) treatment. The CDR3 is CASSPPIRGVTEAFF. Written as DNA, the CDR3 is TGTGCCAGCAGCCCACCTATTCGGGGTGTCACTGAAGCTTTCTTT.